This T cell receptor (beta chain) was found in a study of cytomegalovirus exposure and HLA in healthy donors. As for the study in general: Most genotyped donors, 75% to 85% of 300 to 400, had Caucasian-associated genetic ancestry.

Use of 60 Vbeta and 13 Jbeta primers characterized the PCR. Generated by immunoSEQ multiplex PCR, the TCRdb table keeps only in-frame clones and is missing some. The table lists some 170,000 clones, around three quarters of them singletons. CDR3 size: 15 residues. Per the germline V gene, CDR1 is SSHAT and CDR2 is FNYEAQ (reference sequence). About this clone itself: Its target is unknown. Compared with germline, one end of the junction differs, possibly owing to a read error.

Study-wide results and limits: Presence/absence results assume similar sequencing depth per donor, which may not hold.

The sequenced sample was PBMCs. The receptor comes from a woman aged 40 to 50 in good health and CMV-seronegative. The chain joins TRBV7-7 to TRBJ2-5; no definite D call. The CDR3 DNA is TGTGCTAGCAGCCCCTCTTCCCCTTCCTCGGGGACCCAGTACTTC. This gives the protein CASSPSSPSSGTQYF.